The clone carrying this T cell receptor beta chain appeared a few times. TCRdb fed the RT-PCR reads into MiXCR, producing one record per CDR3 protein. Seen here are approximately 720,000 distinct CDR3 sequences, 11% to 15% observed once, and the top ten hold around 3.3%. Per germline, CDR1 KGHSH and CDR2 LQKENI. Trimming took 1 base from V and 4 from J, leaving 10 bases between them. CDR3 size: 14 residues. What was sequenced was memory CD4+ T cells from blood. The genes are TRBV18 and TRBJ2-5, with TRBD2 as a possible D gene (7 bases). The TCR was taken from a female donor in good health, serving as a healthy control. DNA of the CDR3: TGTGCCAGCTCACCACTGGGAGGGGGAGAGACCCAGTACTTC. Translated: CASSPLGGGETQYF.